This T cell receptor beta chain was identified during a study of blood T cell repertoires in COVID-19. As for the study in general: PBMCs, B-cell-depleted T cells, or T cells were the source of the cDNA or gDNA that made up the material.

Sequencing was performed with immunoSEQ multiplex PCR; in TCRdb, only in-frame clones are kept and a portion is missing. The sample shows about 160,000 clones, 70% to 80% of them seen only once. Germline V gives CDR1 SGHDN, CDR2 FVKESK. The V gene lost 0 bases and the J gene lost 4 bases, with 9 bases spanning the gap. The CDR3 sequence is 14 residues long. The receptor was derived from a man between 60 and 75 years old with acute or convalescent COVID-19. The sample was peripheral blood. The rearrangement joins TRBV14 to TRBJ1-1; TRBD1 is a possible D gene (5 bases). DNA for the CDR3: TGTGCCAGCAGCCAAGATGGGGGAGGCACTGAAGCTTTCTTT. The encoded protein is CASSQDGGGTEAFF.